The text below deals with one T cell receptor beta chain. What it recognizes is unknown. The sample belongs to a study of cytomegalovirus exposure and HLA in healthy donors. General observations from the study: In all likelihood, a cluster of highly shared sequence variants was a sequencing artifact. In a later analysis, at a false discovery rate of 0.05, 15,000 to 20,000 TCR beta sequences matched HLA alleles.

Both 60 Vbeta primers and 13 Jbeta primers went into the PCR. In the authors' methods: Unique TCR beta chains numbered approximately 80 million in a later analysis, with roughly 10 million shared. Generated by immunoSEQ multiplex PCR, the TCRdb table keeps only in-frame clones and is missing some. V and J calls and clone size are those listed in that table; D and trimming were worked out from the DNA. This table has about 190,000 clones, approximately 85% appearing once. The CDR3 spans 14 residues. Germline V CDR1 and CDR2: SGHRS, YFSETQ. V was trimmed by 0 bases and J by 0 bases, leaving 7 bases between them.

Sequences were obtained from PBMCs. This clonotype was sampled from a young woman in good health and CMV-seronegative. The chain carries TRBV5-1 and TRBJ2-7; D not certain. The CDR3 nucleotides are TGCGCCAGCAGCTTGGTTGTGAGCTCCTACGAGCAGTACTTC. Amino acid sequence: CASSLVVSSYEQYF.